The 14 T cell receptor beta chains reported below all come from one sample, sequenced in a study of cytomegalovirus exposure and HLA in healthy donors. 13 Jbeta primers and 60 Vbeta primers were used for the PCR. TCRdb's copy holds only in-frame clones and misses some; the assay was immunoSEQ multiplex PCR. Of 65,000 to 85,000 clones detected, around 79% appear once; the ten largest clones hold about 22%. The sequencing sample was made of PBMCs. The receptor source for this set is a woman between 40 and 55 years old in good health and CMV-seropositive.

The chain recombines TRBV5-6 with TRBJ1-3, with 8 bases identical to TRBD1. J gave up 2 bases and V 4 bases, and 8 bases lay outside the gene matches. The CDR3 totals 16 residues. From germline, CDR1 is SGHDT and CDR2 YYEEEE. For the CDR3, the DNA is TGTGCCAGCAGCCCCGGACAGGGCGGGCCTGGAAACACCATATATTTT. Translation gives CASSPGQGGPGNTIYF.

The J gene is TRBJ1-4, the V gene TRBV5-6; D is uncertain. Germline CDR1 and CDR2: SGHDT and YYEEEE. The germline V and J ends were trimmed by 6 bases and 0 bases, with 9 bases remaining between them. This CDR3 spans 14 amino acids. CDR3 in amino acids: CASNLFPTNEKLFF. CDR3 coding DNA: TGTGCCAGCAACCTATTTCCAACTAATGAAAAACTGTTTTTT.

The chain combines TRBV7-9 with TRBJ1-5, with D perhaps TRBD1 (5 bases). Trimming left V 1 base short and J 7 bases short, with 5 bases between. This CDR3 has 12 residues. CDR1 is SEHNR and CDR2 is FQNEAQ in the germline V gene (reference sequence). The CDR3 DNA sequence: TGTGCCAGCAGCTTAGGGGGCCAGCCCCAGCATTTT. Its translation is CASSLGGQPQHF.

The chain combines TRBV6-1 with TRBJ2-2, with D perhaps TRBD2 (5 bases). Trimming cost V 0 bases and J 7 bases, with 15 bases left between them. This CDR3 is built from 16 residues. Per germline, CDR1 MNHNS and CDR2 SASEGT. The CDR3 loop is CASSEAPSRGNGELFF. The DNA of the CDR3 is TGTGCCAGCAGTGAAGCCCCGTCCCGAGGGAACGGGGAGCTGTTTTTT.

The V and J genes are TRBV6-1 and TRBJ1-2, with TRBD1 identical over 8 bases. In germline, CDR1 is MNHNS, CDR2 SASEGT. The CDR3 is 14 residues long. V was pared by 6 bases and J by 8 bases, with 11 bases of the junction left unmatched. The CDR3: CASRERDRSGGYTF. Here the CDR3 DNA reads TGTGCCAGCAGAGAAAGGGACAGGTCAGGAGGCTACACCTTC.

CDR3 bases: TGTGCCAGCAGCTTAGGACTAGCGGGGGGCCTGGGGGGGTATGAGCAGTTCTTC. It encodes CASSLGLAGGLGGYEQFF. The V call is TRBV7-6, the J call TRBJ2-1; 13 bases agree with TRBD2. The CDR3 has 18 residues. Germline V lookup: CDR1 SGHVS, CDR2 FNYEAQ. The junction had 11 bases not matched to a gene; V was cut back by 1 base and J by 8 bases.

V gene TRBV2 combines with J gene TRBJ1-2, with D tentatively TRBD1 (5 bases). The CDR3 covers 13 residues. V lost 6 bases and J 3 bases, leaving 11 bases between the germline ends. Germline CDR1 SNHLY, CDR2 FYNNEI. The CDR3, as DNA: TGTGCCAGCAGCGCCACAGGAGACTATGGCTACACCTTC. As protein: CASSATGDYGYTF.

V and J are TRBV27 and TRBJ2-1; 7 bases map to TRBD1. CDR1 is MNHEY, CDR2 SMNVEV, per germline (reference sequence). The CDR3 loop spans 14 amino acids. The trim removed 6 bases at V and 4 bases at J, leaving 6 bases unmatched. DNA of the CDR3: TGTGCCAGCAGCGCGACAGGGAGATACAATGAGCAGTTCTTC. Translated, it gives CASSATGRYNEQFF.

The chain recombines TRBV12-5 with TRBJ1-5; D is undetermined. The germline V gene has CDR1 LGHNT and CDR2 FRNRAP. The CDR3 has 11 residues. V lost 3 bases and J 10 bases, leaving 7 bases between the germline ends. DNA for the CDR3: TGTGCTAGTGGTTTAACATTTCCCCAGCATTTT. Protein product: CASGLTFPQHF.

The chain carries TRBV15 and TRBJ2-1, with 10 bases lining up with TRBD2. Germline CDR1 and CDR2: LNHNV and YYDKDF (reference sequence). Unmatched junction bases numbered 10, after V lost 8 bases and J lost 0 bases. The CDR3 covers 17 residues. The CDR3, as DNA: TGTGCCACCCGAAGGACTAGCGGCCAACCCTCCTACAATGAGCAGTTCTTC. The encoded protein is CATRRTSGQPSYNEQFF.

This chain connects TRBV2 to TRBJ2-7; a possible D gene is TRBD2 (6 bases). There are 14 residues in the CDR3. V was shortened by 6 bases and J by 4 bases, with 16 bases between the two germline ends. Germline values: CDR1 SNHLY, CDR2 FYNNEI. The CDR3 region has the DNA TGTGCCAGCAGCGACCCTAGCGAGGGGTACGAGCAGTACTTC. This codes for CASSDPSEGYEQYF.

This clone was found once. The rearrangement joins TRBV2 to TRBJ2-1; 8 nucleotides agree with TRBD1. From germline, CDR1 is SNHLY and CDR2 FYNNEI. The V segment lost 6 bases and the J segment 12 bases; nucleotides outside the gene matches: 13. This CDR3 comprises 14 residues. The CDR3 sequence is CASRKPDRGVRQFF. In DNA form, the CDR3 reads TGTGCCAGCAGGAAACCAGACAGGGGAGTTCGGCAGTTCTTC.

This sequence joins TRBV29-1 and TRBJ2-7, with D hard to call. The CDR3 is 14 residues long. Trimming took off 6 bases at V and 0 bases at J, with 15 bases between the two ends. Germline V gives CDR1 SQVTM, CDR2 ANQGSEA. This chain's CDR3 is CSVALAENSYEQYF. The CDR3 nucleotides read TGCAGCGTGGCCCTCGCAGAAAACTCCTACGAGCAGTACTTC.

The chain uses TRBV11-2 and TRBJ2-1; 7 bases line up with TRBD2. This CDR3 region has 19 residues. V was pared by 2 bases and J by 4 bases, with 17 bases of the junction left unmatched. CDR1 is SGHAT, CDR2 FQNNGV, per germline. The CDR3: CASSLRIVGGPFMYNEQFF. For the CDR3, the DNA is TGTGCCAGCAGCTTACGGATTGTGGGAGGGCCTTTTATGTACAATGAGCAGTTCTTC.